This T cell receptor (beta chain) was captured by sequencing in a study of T cell responses to AZD1222 COVID-19 vaccine. Findings and limits, study-wide: Receipt of two AZD1222 doses was followed by a rise in Spike-specific TCR breadth and depth. Just 5 or 6 AZD1222 recipients tested seropositive at baseline. Dominant at 160-218 and 743-854, vaccine-associated CD4 TCRs also spanned spike.

The assay was immunoSEQ multiplex PCR, and TCRdb's table has in-frame clones only and misses some. The sample includes about 110,000 clones, 81% of them seen just once. This clone was picked up a small number of times. Its antigen is unidentified. The specimen was peripheral blood, collected on day 0 of AZD1222 vaccination. The clonotype comes from an adult in good health.

The DNA for the CDR3 is TGTGCCAGTGGGGAACAGCCCCAGCATTTT. It codes for CASGEQPQHF. The chain employs TRBV2 and TRBJ1-5; D unresolved. Trimming left V 9 bases short and J 7 bases short, with 7 bases between. CDR1 is SNHLY and CDR2 is FYNNEI in the germline V gene. This CDR3 is 10 amino acids long. Complete variable domain (other parts from reference TRBV2 and TRBJ1-5): EPEVTQTPSHQVTQMGQEVILRCVPISNHLYFYWYRQILGQKVEFLVSFYNNEISEKSEIFDDQFSVERPDGSNFTLKIRSTKLEDSAMYFCASGEQPQHFGDGTRLSIL.